Below are 23 T cell receptor beta chains sequenced from a single sample in a study of cytomegalovirus exposure and HLA in healthy donors. Vbeta (60) and Jbeta (13) primers were used in the PCR. Sequencing used immunoSEQ multiplex PCR; TCRdb keeps in-frame clones, though not all of them. Among 150,000 to 200,000 clones, roughly 84% were seen once, and the ten largest hold around 0.21%. Sequencing was done on a sample of PBMCs. The origin of the receptors is a girl under two years old in good health and CMV-seronegative.

This CDR3 reads CASSYSFVGDSEAFF. For the CDR3, the DNA is TGTGCCAGCAGTTACTCGTTCGTCGGGGACTCTGAAGCTTTCTTT. The rearrangement uses TRBV6-5 and TRBJ1-1; possible D gene TRBD1, 5 bases. The CDR3 consists of 15 residues. CDR1 is MNHEY and CDR2 is SVGAGI in the germline V gene. With 0 bases removed from V and 6 bases from J, the gap between germline ends came to 14 bases.

CDR3 DNA: TGTGCCAGCAGCCCCACAGTCTCTGGAAACACCATATATTTT. It is translated as CASSPTVSGNTIYF. This sequence joins TRBV9 and TRBJ1-3, with unresolved D. Germline V CDR1 and CDR2: SGDLS, YYNGEE. The V gene lost 4 bases and the J gene lost 0 bases, with 8 bases spanning the gap. The CDR3 consists of 14 residues.

The V call is TRBV27, the J call TRBJ2-7; the match to TRBD1 covers 9 bases. The CDR3 runs to 15 residues. Per germline, CDR1 MNHEY and CDR2 SMNVEV (reference sequence). The ends lost 5 bases at V and 2 bases at J; junction bases unmatched: 7. The CDR3 sequence: CASSHTGTGTYEQYF. In nucleotides, the CDR3 is TGTGCCAGCAGTCATACCGGGACAGGGACCTACGAGCAGTACTTC.

The chain recombines TRBV7-9 with TRBJ2-3, with TRBD2 identical over 15 bases. CDR1 is SEHNR, CDR2 FQNEAQ, per germline (reference sequence). The CDR3 extends over 16 amino acids. Trimming removed 5 bases from V and 5 bases from J; junction bases left unmatched: 5. The chain's CDR3 is CASSLGLAGGKDTQYF. In nucleotides, the CDR3 is TGTGCCAGCAGCCTCGGACTAGCGGGGGGGAAAGATACGCAGTATTTT.

The chain employs TRBV5-4 and TRBJ2-5; TRBD2 matches at 9 bases. The better agreement between TRBJ2-7 and the DNA end casts doubt on the J call. This CDR3 region has 17 residues. Per the germline V gene, CDR1 is SGHNT and CDR2 is YYREEE (reference sequence). The CDR3 is CASSLAQGAGGPYEQYF. CDR3 DNA sequence: TGTGCCAGCAGCTTGGCCCAAGGGGCGGGAGGGCCTTACGAGCAGTACTTC.

A single count supports this clone. The gene calls are TRBV29-1 and TRBJ2-5, with D hard to call. The J call may be mistaken, given a closer DNA end match to TRBJ2-7. CDR1 is SQVTM and CDR2 is ANQGSEA in the germline V gene. CDR3 size: 12 residues. This chain's CDR3 is CSVETESYEQYF. The DNA for the CDR3 is TGCAGCGTTGAAACCGAATCCTACGAGCAGTACTTC.

The chain uses TRBV27 and TRBJ2-7; 9 bases line up with TRBD1. The germline gives CDR1 MNHEY, CDR2 SMNVEV (reference sequence). After removal of 5 bases from V and 2 bases from J, the junction contained 4 bases not matched to a gene. The CDR3 extends over 14 amino acids. The DNA for the CDR3 is TGTGCCAGCAGTATATACAGGGGGCCCTACGAGCAGTACTTC. Translating gives CASSIYRGPYEQYF.

The CDR3: CASSEARDRERMNTEAFF. In nucleotides, the CDR3 is TGTGCCAGCAGTGAAGCGCGGGACAGGGAGCGCATGAACACTGAAGCTTTCTTT. The chain carries TRBV25-1 and TRBJ1-1; 9 bases match TRBD1. This CDR3 region has 18 residues. Losses at the gene ends were 2 bases for V and 0 bases for J; bases not matched to a gene: 10. The V gene's germline CDR1 is MGHDK and CDR2 SYGVNS.

This clone was detected a few times. This chain connects TRBV5-4 to TRBJ2-7, with D possibly TRBD2 on 6 matching bases. The germline gives CDR1 SGHNT, CDR2 YYREEE (reference sequence). V was clipped by 4 bases and J by 3 bases, with 29 bases between them. The CDR3 spans 19 residues. The CDR3 is CASSPGLTRDPRIVYEQYF. The CDR3 nucleotides read TGTGCCAGCAGCCCCGGACTAACCCGGGACCCAAGGATCGTCTACGAGCAGTACTTC.

The chain uses TRBV27 and TRBJ2-2, with no clear D. Trimming stripped 3 bases from V and 7 bases from J, with 9 bases between. Germline CDR1 MNHEY, CDR2 SMNVEV (reference sequence). CDR3 length: 13 residues. This chain's CDR3 is CASSLSRNGELFF. In nucleotides, the CDR3 is TGTGCCAGCAGTTTGTCCAGGAACGGGGAGCTGTTTTTT.

V is TRBV6-1 and J is TRBJ2-7; maybe TRBD1 (6 bases). The germline V and J ends were trimmed by 7 bases and 2 bases, with 12 bases remaining between them. The CDR3 is 13 amino acids. The V gene's germline CDR1 is MNHNS and CDR2 SASEGT. CDR3 sequence (DNA): TGTGCCAGCATCCAGGGGTTAGCCTACGAGCAGTACTTC. This gives the protein CASIQGLAYEQYF.

This clone was seen a few times. V and J are TRBV6-6 and TRBJ2-3; 7 bases map to TRBD2. The trim removed 1 base at V and 0 bases at J, leaving 4 bases unmatched. This CDR3 is built from 16 residues. The germline V gene encodes CDR1 MNHNY and CDR2 SVGAGI (reference sequence). Here the CDR3 reads CASSYLGTTSTDTQYF. CDR3 nucleotides: TGTGCCAGCAGTTACTTAGGGACTACTAGCACAGATACGCAGTATTTT.

This chain connects TRBV7-9 to TRBJ2-1; the match to TRBD1 covers 10 bases. The CDR3 runs to 14 residues. V gave up 1 base and J gave up 10 bases; unmatched junction bases: 4. CDR1 and CDR2 (germline): SEHNR, FQNEAQ (reference sequence). The CDR3 is CASSLGTGGNEQFF. The DNA for the CDR3 is TGTGCCAGCAGCTTAGGGACAGGGGGGAACGAGCAGTTCTTC.

This clone was seen only once. The CDR3 bases are TGTGCCAGCAGTCTAAGACGGACTAGCGGGATAAAGACCCAGTACTTC. Its protein product is CASSLRRTSGIKTQYF. The rearrangement links TRBV28 to TRBJ2-5; 12 bases are a match to TRBD2. The ends lost 5 bases at V and 6 bases at J; junction bases unmatched: 10. Germline CDR1 reads MDHEN; CDR2 reads SYDVKM. The CDR3 length is 16 residues.

The V and J genes are TRBV19 and TRBJ1-1; 12 bases are shared with TRBD1. The V and J ends lost 3 bases and 6 bases, in that order; junction bases with no gene match: 8. The V gene's germline CDR1 is LNHDA and CDR2 SQIVND (reference sequence). CDR3 length: 16 residues. CDR3 in DNA: TGTGCCAGTAGTATCGCGGGACAGGGGGCGCGGGCTGAAGCTTTCTTT. As protein: CASSIAGQGARAEAFF.

This clone has only one observation. V gene TRBV5-6 combines with J gene TRBJ2-1; TRBD2 matches at 8 bases. The germline gives CDR1 SGHDT, CDR2 YYEEEE. The junction had 16 bases not matched to a gene; V was cut back by 6 bases and J by 8 bases. This CDR3 region has 16 residues. The CDR3 here is CASTSWVAGGVYEQFF. The CDR3 region has the DNA TGTGCCAGCACCTCGTGGGTGGCGGGGGGCGTGTATGAGCAGTTCTTC.

This sequence joins TRBV6-5 and TRBJ1-2; 8 nucleotides line up with TRBD1. V lost 7 bases to trimming and J lost 7 bases; unmatched junction nucleotides: 5. The CDR3 spans 12 residues. In germline, CDR1 is MNHEY, CDR2 SVGAGI. CDR3 protein: CASTGGAGGYTF. The DNA of the CDR3 is TGTGCCAGCACAGGGGGCGCGGGTGGCTACACCTTC.

This clone is a singleton in its sample. V and J are TRBV2 and TRBJ2-5; D gene ambiguous. V was shortened by 2 bases and J by 7 bases, with 8 bases between the two germline ends. Per germline, CDR1 SNHLY and CDR2 FYNNEI. This CDR3 region has 12 residues. The CDR3 here is CASSERPGTQYF. The CDR3, as DNA: TGTGCCAGCAGTGAACGTCCGGGGACCCAGTACTTC.

The gene calls are TRBV2 and TRBJ2-5; perhaps TRBD1 as D (6 bases). The V gene's germline CDR1 is SNHLY and CDR2 FYNNEI. The CDR3 spans 12 residues. The V and J ends lost 8 bases and 2 bases respectively, with 9 bases between them. CDR3 sequence: CASSTGQETQYF. The CDR3 DNA is TGTGCCAGCTCGACAGGACAAGAGACCCAGTACTTC.

The chain is built from TRBV5-8 and TRBJ2-7, with D perhaps matching TRBD2 (6 bases). The length of the CDR3 is 13 residues. Germline V lookup: CDR1 SGHTS, CDR2 YDEGEE. The germline V and J ends were trimmed by 3 bases and 6 bases, with 13 bases remaining between them. The chain's CDR3 is CASSWGRDFEQYF. CDR3 bases: TGTGCCAGCAGCTGGGGCCGGGACTTCGAGCAGTACTTC.

J is TRBJ1-1 and V is TRBV10-3; D remains ambiguous. Germline V lookup: CDR1 ENHRY, CDR2 SYGVKD. Trimming removed 0 bases from V and 1 base from J, with 6 bases in between. This CDR3 comprises 14 residues. In DNA, the CDR3 is TGTGCCATCAGTGAGTCAAAGCGGAACACTGAAGCTTTCTTT. The encoded protein is CAISESKRNTEAFF.

This rearrangement joins TRBV13 to TRBJ2-5, with 7 nucleotides matching TRBD2. The last part of the DNA fits TRBJ2-7 better; the J call may be wrong. CDR3 size: 12 residues. Germline V gene lookup returns CDR1 PRHDT and CDR2 FYEKMQ (reference sequence). The CDR3 region is CASSSSGYEQYF. CDR3 DNA sequence: TGTGCCAGCAGCTCTAGCGGCTACGAGCAGTACTTC.

The chain recombines TRBV4-1 with TRBJ2-1; the D gene is possibly TRBD1 (6 bases). Deletions cut 3 bases from V and 5 bases from J, with 17 bases between. The CDR3 is made up of 16 amino acids. Germline V gene lookup returns CDR1 MGHRA and CDR2 YSYEKL. CDR3 in amino acids: CASSHPAGTRDNEQFF. The CDR3 DNA reads TGCGCCAGCAGCCACCCCGCCGGGACACGGGACAATGAGCAGTTCTTC.